This T cell receptor beta chain emerged from a study of T cell changes during pregnancy in multiple sclerosis. The repertoire was sequenced with immunoSEQ multiplex PCR; TCRdb's copy has only in-frame clones and lacks some. Here the sample spans some 81,000 clones, about 92% being singletons. CDR3 length: 18 amino acids. Germline CDR1 is SGHNT and CDR2 is YYREEE (reference sequence). Trimming cost V 4 bases and J 1 base, with 24 bases left between them. This clone was recorded once. The TCR sequence derives from a female donor in good health, enrolled as a control in a pregnancy study. The J gene is TRBJ2-7, the V gene TRBV5-4; D possibly corresponds to TRBD1 (6 bases). Here the sequenced sample was peripheral blood, taken after pregnancy. The CDR3 loop reads CASSPVLTQGPLSYEQYF. DNA of the CDR3: TGTGCCAGCAGCCCGGTATTGACCCAGGGGCCCCTTTCCTACGAGCAGTACTTC.